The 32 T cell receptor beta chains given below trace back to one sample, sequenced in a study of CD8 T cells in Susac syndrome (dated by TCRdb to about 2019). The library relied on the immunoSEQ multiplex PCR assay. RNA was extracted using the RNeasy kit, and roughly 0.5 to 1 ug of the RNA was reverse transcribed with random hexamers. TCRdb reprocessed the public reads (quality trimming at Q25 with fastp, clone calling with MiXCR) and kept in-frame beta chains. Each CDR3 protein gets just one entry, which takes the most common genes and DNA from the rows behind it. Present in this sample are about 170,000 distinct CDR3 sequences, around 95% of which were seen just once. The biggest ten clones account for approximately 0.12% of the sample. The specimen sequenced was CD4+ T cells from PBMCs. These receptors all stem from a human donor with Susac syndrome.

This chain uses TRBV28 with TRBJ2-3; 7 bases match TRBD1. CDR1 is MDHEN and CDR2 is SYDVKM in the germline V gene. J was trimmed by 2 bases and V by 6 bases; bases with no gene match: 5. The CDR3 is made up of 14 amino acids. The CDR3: CASRLGQATDTQYF. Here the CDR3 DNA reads TGTGCCAGCAGATTAGGACAGGCCACAGATACGCAGTATTTT.

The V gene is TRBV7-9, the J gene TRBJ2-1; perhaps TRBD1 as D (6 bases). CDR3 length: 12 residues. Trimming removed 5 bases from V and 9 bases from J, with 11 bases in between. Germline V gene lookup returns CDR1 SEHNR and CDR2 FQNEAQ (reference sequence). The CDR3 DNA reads TGTGCCAGCAGCGTACAGGGAACTGAGCAGTTCTTC. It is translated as CASSVQGTEQFF.

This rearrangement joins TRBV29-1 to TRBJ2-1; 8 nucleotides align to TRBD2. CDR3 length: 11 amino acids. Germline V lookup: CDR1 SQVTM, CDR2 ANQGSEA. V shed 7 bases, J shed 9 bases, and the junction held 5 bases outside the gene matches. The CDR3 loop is CSGTSSSEQFF. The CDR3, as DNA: TGCAGCGGGACTAGCAGCAGTGAGCAGTTCTTC.

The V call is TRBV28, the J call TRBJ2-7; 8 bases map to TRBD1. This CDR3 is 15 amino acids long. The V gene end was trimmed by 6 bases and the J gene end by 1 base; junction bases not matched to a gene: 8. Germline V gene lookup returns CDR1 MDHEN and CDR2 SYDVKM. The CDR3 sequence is CASSGQGTGSYEQYF. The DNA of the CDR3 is TGTGCCAGCAGCGGGCAGGGGACAGGATCCTACGAGCAGTACTTC.

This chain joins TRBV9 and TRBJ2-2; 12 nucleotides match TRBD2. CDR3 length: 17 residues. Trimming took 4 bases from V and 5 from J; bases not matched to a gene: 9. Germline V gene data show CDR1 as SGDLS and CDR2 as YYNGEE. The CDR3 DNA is TGTGCCAGCAGCCCTTACCTAGCGGGAGGGCTGACCGGGGAGCTGTTTTTT. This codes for CASSPYLAGGLTGELFF. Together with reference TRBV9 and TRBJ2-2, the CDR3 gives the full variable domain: DSGVTQTPKHLITATGQRVTLRCSPRSGDLSVYWYQQSLDQGLQFLIQYYNGEERAKGNILERFSAQQFPDLHSELNLSSLELGDSALYFCASSPYLAGGLTGELFFGEGSRLTVL.

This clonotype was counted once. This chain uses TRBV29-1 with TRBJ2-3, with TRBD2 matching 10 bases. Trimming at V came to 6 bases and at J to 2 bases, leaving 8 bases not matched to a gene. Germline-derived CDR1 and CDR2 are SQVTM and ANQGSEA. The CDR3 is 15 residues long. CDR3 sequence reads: CSVSGGAPYTDTQYF. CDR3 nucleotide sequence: TGCAGCGTCAGCGGGGGGGCCCCTTACACAGATACGCAGTATTTT.

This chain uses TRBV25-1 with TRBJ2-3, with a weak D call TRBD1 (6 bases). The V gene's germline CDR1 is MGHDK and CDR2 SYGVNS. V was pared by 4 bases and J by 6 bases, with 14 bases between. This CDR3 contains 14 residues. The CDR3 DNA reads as TGTGCCAGCAGTGCTACAGGGACCAAGGATACGCAGTATTTT. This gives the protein CASSATGTKDTQYF.

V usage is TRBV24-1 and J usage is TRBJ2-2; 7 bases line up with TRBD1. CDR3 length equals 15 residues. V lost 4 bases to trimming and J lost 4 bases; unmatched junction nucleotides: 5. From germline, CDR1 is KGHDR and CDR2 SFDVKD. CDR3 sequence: CATSDPTGFTGELFF. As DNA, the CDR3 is TGTGCCACCAGTGACCCGACAGGGTTCACCGGGGAGCTGTTTTTT.

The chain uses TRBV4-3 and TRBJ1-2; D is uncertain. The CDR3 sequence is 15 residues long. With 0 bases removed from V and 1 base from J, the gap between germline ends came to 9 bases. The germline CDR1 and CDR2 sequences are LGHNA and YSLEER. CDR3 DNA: TGCGCCAGCAGCCAAGAAGTGCGGATTAACTATGGCTACACCTTC. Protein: CASSQEVRINYGYTF.

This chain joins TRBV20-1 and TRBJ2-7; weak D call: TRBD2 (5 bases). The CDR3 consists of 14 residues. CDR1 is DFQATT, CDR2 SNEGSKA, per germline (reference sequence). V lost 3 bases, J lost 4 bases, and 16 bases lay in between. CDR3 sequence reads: CSARNLLVQYEQYF. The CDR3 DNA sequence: TGCAGTGCTAGGAATCTACTAGTTCAATACGAGCAGTACTTC.

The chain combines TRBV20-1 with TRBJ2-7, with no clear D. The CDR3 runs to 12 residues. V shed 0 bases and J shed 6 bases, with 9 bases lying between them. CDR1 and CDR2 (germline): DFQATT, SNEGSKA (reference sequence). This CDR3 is CSARDRYAEQYF. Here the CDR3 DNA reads TGCAGTGCTAGAGATCGGTATGCCGAGCAGTACTTC.

The CDR3 nucleotides read TGCAGCGTTGACTCGGCGGGGGGCTTCTACGAGCAGTACTTC. This encodes CSVDSAGGFYEQYF. The chain carries TRBV29-1 and TRBJ2-7; 8 bases map to TRBD2. The CDR3 totals 14 residues. Germline CDR1 is SQVTM and CDR2 is ANQGSEA. V lost 3 bases, J lost 3 bases, and 7 bases stayed unmatched.

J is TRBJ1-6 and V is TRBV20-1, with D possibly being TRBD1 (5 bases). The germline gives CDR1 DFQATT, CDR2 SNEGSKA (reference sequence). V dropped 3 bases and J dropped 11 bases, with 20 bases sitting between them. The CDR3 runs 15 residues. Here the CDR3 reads CSASGSFSGRAPLHF. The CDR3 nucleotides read TGCAGTGCTAGCGGGAGTTTTTCAGGGCGGGCACCCCTCCACTTT.

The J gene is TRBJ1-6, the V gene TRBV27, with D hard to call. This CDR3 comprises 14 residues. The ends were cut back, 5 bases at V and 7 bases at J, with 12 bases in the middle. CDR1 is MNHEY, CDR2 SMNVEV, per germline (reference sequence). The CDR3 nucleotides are TGTGCCAGCAGTAACCATGGCAGGAATTCACCCCTCCACTTT. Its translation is CASSNHGRNSPLHF.

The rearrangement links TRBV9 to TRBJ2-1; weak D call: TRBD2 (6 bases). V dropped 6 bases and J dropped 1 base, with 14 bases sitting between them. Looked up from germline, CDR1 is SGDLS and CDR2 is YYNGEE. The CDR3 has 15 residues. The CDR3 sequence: CASTSAGRSYNEQFF. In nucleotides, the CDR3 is TGTGCCAGCACCTCGGCGGGGCGGTCCTACAATGAGCAGTTCTTC.

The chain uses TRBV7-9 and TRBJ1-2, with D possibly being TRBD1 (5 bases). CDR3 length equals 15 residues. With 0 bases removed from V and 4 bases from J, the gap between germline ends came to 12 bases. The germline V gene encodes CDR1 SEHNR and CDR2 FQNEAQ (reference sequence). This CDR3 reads CASSLAGREAYGYTF. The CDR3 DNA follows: TGTGCCAGCAGCTTAGCAGGCAGGGAAGCCTATGGCTACACCTTC. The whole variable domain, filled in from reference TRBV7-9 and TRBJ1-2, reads DTGVSQNPRHKITKRGQNVTFRCDPISEHNRLYWYRQTLGQGPEFLTYFQNEAQLEKSRLLSDRFSAERPKGSFSTLEIQRTEQGDSAMYLCASSLAGREAYGYTFGSGTRLTVV.

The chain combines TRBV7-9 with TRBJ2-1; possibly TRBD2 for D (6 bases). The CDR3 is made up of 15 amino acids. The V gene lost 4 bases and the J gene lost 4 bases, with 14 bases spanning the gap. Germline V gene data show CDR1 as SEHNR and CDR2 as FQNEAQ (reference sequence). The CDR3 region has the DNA TGTGCCAGCAGCTATAGCGGAGTCTTATACAATGAGCAGTTCTTC. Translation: CASSYSGVLYNEQFF. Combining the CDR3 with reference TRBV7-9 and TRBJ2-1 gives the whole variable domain DTGVSQNPRHKITKRGQNVTFRCDPISEHNRLYWYRQTLGQGPEFLTYFQNEAQLEKSRLLSDRFSAERPKGSFSTLEIQRTEQGDSAMYLCASSYSGVLYNEQFFGPGTRLTVL.

The CDR3: CASSLDIAKNIQYF. CDR3 in DNA: TGTGCCAGCAGCTTGGACATAGCGAAAAACATTCAGTACTTC. The V call is TRBV5-6, the J call TRBJ2-4; tentative D call: TRBD2 (5 bases). Trimming pared 0 bases from V and 4 bases from J, leaving 8 bases between. CDR1 is SGHDT and CDR2 is YYEEEE in the germline V gene. This CDR3 region has 14 residues.

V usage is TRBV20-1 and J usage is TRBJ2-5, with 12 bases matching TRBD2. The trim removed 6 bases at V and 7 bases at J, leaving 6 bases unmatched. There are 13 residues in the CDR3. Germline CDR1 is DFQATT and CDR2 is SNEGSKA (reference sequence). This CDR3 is CSARTSGTGTQYF. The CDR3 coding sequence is TGCAGTGCGAGGACTAGCGGGACCGGGACCCAGTACTTC.

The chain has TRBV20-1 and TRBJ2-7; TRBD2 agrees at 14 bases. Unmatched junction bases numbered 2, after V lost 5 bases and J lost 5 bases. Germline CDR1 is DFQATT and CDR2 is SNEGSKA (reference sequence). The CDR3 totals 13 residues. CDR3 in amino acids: CSAGLAGGHEQYF. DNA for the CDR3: TGCAGTGCTGGACTAGCGGGAGGCCACGAGCAGTACTTC.

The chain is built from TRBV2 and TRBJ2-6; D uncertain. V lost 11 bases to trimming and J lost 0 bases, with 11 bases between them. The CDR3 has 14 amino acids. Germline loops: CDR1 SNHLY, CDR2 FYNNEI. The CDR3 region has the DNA TGTGCCGGCGGACGGAGCTCTGGGGCCAACGTCCTGACTTTC. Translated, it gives CAGGRSSGANVLTF.

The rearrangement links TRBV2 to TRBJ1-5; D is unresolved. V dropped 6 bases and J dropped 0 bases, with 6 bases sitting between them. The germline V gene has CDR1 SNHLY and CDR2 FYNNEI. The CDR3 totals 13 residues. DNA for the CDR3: TGTGCCAGCAGGGCGGGTAGCAATCAGCCCCAGCATTTT. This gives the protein CASRAGSNQPQHF.

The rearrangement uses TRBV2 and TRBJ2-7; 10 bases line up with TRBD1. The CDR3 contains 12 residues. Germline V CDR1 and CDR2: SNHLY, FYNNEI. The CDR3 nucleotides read TGTGCAGGACAGGGGGATCCCTACGAGCAGTACTTC. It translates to CAGQGDPYEQYF.

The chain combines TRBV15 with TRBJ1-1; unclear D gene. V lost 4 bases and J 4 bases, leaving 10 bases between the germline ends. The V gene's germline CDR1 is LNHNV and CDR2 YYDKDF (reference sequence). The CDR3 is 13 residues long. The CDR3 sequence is CATSILGLTEAFF. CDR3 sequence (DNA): TGTGCCACCAGCATTTTAGGGCTCACTGAAGCTTTCTTT. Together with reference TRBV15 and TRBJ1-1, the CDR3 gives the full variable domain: DAMVIQNPRYQVTQFGKPVTLSCSQTLNHNVMYWYQQKSSQAPKLLFHYYDKDFNNEADTPDNFQSRRPNTSFCFLDIRSPGLGDTAMYLCATSILGLTEAFFGQGTRLTVV.

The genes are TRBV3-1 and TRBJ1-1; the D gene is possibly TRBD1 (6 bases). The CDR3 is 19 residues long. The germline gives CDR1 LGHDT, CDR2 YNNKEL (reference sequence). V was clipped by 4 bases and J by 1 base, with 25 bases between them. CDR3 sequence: CASSLDSPQGLSWNTEAFF. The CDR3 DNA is TGTGCCAGCAGCCTCGATTCCCCCCAGGGGCTGAGTTGGAACACTGAAGCTTTCTTT.

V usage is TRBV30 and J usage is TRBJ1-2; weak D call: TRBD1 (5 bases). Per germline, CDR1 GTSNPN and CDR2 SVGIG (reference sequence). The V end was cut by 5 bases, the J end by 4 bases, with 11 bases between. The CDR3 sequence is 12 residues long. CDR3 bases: TGTGCCTGGGACAGCATTTTCTATGGCTACACCTTC. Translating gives CAWDSIFYGYTF.

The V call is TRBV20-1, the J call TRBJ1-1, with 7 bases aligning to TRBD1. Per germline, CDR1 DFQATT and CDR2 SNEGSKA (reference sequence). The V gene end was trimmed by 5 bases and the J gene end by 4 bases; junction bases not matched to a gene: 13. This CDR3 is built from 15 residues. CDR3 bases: TGCAGTGCTTCGACAGGGAGAGGGGTAAGCACTGAAGCTTTCTTT. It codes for CSASTGRGVSTEAFF.

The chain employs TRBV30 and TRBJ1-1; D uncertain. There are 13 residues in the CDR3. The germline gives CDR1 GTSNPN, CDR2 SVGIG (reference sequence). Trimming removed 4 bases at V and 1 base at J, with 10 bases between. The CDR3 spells CAWTGRRNTEAFF. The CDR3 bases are TGTGCCTGGACGGGCCGCCGGAACACTGAAGCTTTCTTT.

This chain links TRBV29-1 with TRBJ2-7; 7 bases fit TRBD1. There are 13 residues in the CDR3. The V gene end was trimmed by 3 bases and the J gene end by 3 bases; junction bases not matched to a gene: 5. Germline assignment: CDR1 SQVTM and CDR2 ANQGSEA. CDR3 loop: CSVERTGYYEQYF. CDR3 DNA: TGCAGCGTTGAGAGGACAGGATACTACGAGCAGTACTTC.

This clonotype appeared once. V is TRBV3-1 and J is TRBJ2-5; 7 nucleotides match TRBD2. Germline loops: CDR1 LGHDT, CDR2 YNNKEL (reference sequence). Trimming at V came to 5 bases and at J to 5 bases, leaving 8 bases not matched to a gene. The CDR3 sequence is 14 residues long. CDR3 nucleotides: TGTGCCAGCAGCTTCGCGGGGGAAGGGGAGACCCAGTACTTC. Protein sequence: CASSFAGEGETQYF.

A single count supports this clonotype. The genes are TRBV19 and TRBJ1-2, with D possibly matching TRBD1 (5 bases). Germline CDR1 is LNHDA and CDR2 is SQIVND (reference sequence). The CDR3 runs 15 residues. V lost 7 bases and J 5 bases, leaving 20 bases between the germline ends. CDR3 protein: CASTEKGAGGYGYTF. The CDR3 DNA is TGTGCCAGTACCGAAAAAGGGGCTGGAGGGTATGGCTACACCTTC.

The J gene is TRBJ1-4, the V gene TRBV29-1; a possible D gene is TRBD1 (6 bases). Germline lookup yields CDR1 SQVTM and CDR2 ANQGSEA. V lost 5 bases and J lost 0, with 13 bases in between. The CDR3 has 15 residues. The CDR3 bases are TGCAGCGTTACCCTGACAGGTTCAACTAATGAAAAACTGTTTTTT. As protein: CSVTLTGSTNEKLFF.